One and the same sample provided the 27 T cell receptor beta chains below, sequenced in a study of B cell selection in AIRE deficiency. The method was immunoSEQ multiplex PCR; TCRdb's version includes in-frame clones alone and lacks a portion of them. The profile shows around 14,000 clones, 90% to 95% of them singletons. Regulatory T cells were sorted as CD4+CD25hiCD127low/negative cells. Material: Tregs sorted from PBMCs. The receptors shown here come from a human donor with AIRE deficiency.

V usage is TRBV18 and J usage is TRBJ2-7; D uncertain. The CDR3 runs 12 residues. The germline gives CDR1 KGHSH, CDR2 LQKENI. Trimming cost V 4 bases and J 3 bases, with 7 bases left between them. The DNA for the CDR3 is TGTGCCAGCTCACACGTCGGCTACGAGCAGTACTTC. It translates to CASSHVGYEQYF.

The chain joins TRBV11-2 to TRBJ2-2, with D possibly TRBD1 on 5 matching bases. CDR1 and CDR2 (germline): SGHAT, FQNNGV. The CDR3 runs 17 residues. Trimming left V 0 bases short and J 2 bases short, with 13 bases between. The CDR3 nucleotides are TGTGCCAGCAGCTTAGATCTCTGGCGGACAAACACCGGGGAGCTGTTTTTT. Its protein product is CASSLDLWRTNTGELFF.

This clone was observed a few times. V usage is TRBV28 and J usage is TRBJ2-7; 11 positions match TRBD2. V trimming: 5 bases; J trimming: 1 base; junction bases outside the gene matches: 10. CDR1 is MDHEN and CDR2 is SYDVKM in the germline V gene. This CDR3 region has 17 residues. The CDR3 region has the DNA TGTGCCAGCAGTACTCTAGCGGGAGGTCTAGTTTCCTACGAGCAGTACTTC. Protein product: CASSTLAGGLVSYEQYF.

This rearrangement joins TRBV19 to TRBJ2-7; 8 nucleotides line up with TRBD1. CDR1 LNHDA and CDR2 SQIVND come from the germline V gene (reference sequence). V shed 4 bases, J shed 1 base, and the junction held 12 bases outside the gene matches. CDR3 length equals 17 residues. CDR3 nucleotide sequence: TGTGCCAGTAGTACCTCTCGTAGAGGACAGGGATCCTACGAGCAGTACTTC. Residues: CASSTSRRGQGSYEQYF.

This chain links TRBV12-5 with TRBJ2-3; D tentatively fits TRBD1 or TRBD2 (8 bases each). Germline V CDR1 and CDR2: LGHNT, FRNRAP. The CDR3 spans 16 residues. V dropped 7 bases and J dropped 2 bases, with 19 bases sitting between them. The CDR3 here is CASATGGTGNTDTQYF. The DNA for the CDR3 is TGTGCTAGTGCGACGGGGGGGACAGGTAACACAGATACGCAGTATTTT.

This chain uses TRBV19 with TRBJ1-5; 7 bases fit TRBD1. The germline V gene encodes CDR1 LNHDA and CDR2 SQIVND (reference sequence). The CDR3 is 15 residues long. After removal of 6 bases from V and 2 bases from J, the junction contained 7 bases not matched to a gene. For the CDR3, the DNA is TGTGCCAGTAGCCTGACAGGGACGCGCAATCAGCCCCAGCATTTT. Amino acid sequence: CASSLTGTRNQPQHF.

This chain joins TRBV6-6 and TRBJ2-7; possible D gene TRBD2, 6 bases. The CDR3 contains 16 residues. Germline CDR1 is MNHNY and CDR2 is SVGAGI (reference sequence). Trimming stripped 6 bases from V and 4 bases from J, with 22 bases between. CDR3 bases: TGTGCCAGCAGGGATCAGAGGGGAGCAGGAGGGTACGAGCAGTACTTC. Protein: CASRDQRGAGGYEQYF.

The DNA of the CDR3 is TGTGCCAGCAGTTCCTACACAGATACGCAGTATTTT. Translation: CASSSYTDTQYF. The gene calls are TRBV28 and TRBJ2-3; no reliable D call. This CDR3 is 12 amino acids long. V gave up 4 bases and J gave up 2 bases, with 4 bases separating them. Germline V gene data show CDR1 as MDHEN and CDR2 as SYDVKM.

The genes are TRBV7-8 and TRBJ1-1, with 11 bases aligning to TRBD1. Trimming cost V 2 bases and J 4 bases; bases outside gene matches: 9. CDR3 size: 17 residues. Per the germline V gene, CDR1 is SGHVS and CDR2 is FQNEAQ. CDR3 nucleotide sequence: TGTGCCAGCAGCTTAAGGGGGACAGGGGGGTTCGGCACTGAAGCTTTCTTT. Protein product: CASSLRGTGGFGTEAFF.

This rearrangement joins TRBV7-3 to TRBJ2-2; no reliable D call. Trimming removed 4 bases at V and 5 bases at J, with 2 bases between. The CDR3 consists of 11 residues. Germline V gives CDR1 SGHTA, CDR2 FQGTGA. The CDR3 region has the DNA TGTGCCAGCAGCTCGACCGGGGAGCTGTTTTTT. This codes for CASSSTGELFF.

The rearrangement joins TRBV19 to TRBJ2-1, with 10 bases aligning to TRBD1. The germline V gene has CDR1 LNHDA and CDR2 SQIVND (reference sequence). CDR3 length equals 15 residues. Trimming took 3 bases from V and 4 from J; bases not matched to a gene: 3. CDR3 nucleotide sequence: TGTGCCAGTAGTATCTCGGGACAGGGGTACAATGAGCAGTTCTTC. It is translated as CASSISGQGYNEQFF. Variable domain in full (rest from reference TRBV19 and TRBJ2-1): DGGITQSPKYLFRKEGQNVTLSCEQNLNHDAMYWYRQDPGQGLRLIYYSQIVNDFQKGDIAEGYSVSREKKESFPLTVTSAQKNPTAFYLCASSISGQGYNEQFFGPGTRLTVL.

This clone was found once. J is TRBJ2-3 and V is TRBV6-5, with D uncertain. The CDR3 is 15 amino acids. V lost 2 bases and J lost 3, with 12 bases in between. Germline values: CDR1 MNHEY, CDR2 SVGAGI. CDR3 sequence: CASSYTPYRTDTQYF. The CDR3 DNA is TGTGCCAGCAGTTACACCCCTTACCGTACAGATACGCAGTATTTT.

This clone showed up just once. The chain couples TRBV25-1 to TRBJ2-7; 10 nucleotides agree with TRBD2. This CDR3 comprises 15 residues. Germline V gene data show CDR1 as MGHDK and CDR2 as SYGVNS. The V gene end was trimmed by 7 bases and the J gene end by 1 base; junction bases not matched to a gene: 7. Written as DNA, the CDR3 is TGTGCCAGCATGGGTTTGACTAGCGGGTCCTACGAGCAGTACTTC. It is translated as CASMGLTSGSYEQYF.

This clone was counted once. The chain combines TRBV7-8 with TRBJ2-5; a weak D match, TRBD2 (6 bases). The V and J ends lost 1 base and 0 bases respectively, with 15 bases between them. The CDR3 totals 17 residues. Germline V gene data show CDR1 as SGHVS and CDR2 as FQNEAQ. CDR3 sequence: CASSLGVFLANQETQYF. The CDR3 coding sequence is TGTGCCAGCAGCTTAGGCGTCTTTCTAGCGAACCAAGAGACCCAGTACTTC. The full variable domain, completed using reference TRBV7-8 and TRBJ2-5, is GAGVSQSPRYKVAKRGQDVALRCDPISGHVSLFWYQQALGQGPEFLTYFQNEAQLDKSGLPSDRFFAERPEGSVSTLKIQRTQQEDSAVYLCASSLGVFLANQETQYFGPGTRLLVL.

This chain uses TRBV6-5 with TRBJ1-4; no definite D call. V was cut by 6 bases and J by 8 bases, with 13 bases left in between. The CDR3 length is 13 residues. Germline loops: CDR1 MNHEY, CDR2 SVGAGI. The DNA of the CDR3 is TGTGCCAGCAGAGACTCCCTACACGAAAAACTGTTTTTT. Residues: CASRDSLHEKLFF.

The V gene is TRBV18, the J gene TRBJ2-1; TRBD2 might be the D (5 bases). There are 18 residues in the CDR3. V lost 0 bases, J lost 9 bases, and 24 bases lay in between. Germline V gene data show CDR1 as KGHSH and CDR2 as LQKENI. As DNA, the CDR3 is TGTGCCAGCTCACCACCTTTAGGAGGTTTGAGTAGAGACACTGAGCAGTTCTTC. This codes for CASSPPLGGLSRDTEQFF.

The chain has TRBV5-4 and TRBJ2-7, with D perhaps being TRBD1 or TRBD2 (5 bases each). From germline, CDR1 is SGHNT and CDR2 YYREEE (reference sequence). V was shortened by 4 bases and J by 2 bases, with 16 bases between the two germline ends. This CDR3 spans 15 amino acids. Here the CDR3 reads CASSLVVGRTYEQYF. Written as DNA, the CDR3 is TGTGCCAGCAGCCTGGTGGTGGGACGAACCTACGAGCAGTACTTC.

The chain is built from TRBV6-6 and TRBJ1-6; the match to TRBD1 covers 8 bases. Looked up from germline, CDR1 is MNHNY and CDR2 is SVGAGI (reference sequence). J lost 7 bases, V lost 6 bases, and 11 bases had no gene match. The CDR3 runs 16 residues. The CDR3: CASSQTGTGENSPLHF. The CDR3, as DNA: TGTGCCAGCAGCCAAACCGGGACAGGAGAAAATTCACCCCTCCACTTT.

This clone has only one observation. The CDR3 reads CASSRRVGDQPQHF. CDR3 nucleotide sequence: TGTGCCAGCAGCCGCCGGGTTGGGGATCAGCCCCAGCATTTT. This chain uses TRBV7-2 with TRBJ1-5; D ambiguous. Deletions cut 5 bases from V and 5 bases from J, with 13 bases between. In germline, CDR1 is SGHTA, CDR2 FQGNSA. The CDR3 is 14 amino acids.

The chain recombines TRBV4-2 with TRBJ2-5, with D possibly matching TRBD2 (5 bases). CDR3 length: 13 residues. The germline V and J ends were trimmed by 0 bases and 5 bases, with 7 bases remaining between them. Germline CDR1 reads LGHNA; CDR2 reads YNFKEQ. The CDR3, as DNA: TGTGCCAGCAGCCAAGATCCGGGGGAGACCCAGTACTTC. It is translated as CASSQDPGETQYF.

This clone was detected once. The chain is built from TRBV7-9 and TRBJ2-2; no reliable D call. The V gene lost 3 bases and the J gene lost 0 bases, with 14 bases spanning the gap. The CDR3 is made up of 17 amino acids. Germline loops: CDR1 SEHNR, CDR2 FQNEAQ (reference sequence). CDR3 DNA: TGTGCCAGCAGCTTTGACGACCCGGAGACGAACACCGGGGAGCTGTTTTTT. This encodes CASSFDDPETNTGELFF.

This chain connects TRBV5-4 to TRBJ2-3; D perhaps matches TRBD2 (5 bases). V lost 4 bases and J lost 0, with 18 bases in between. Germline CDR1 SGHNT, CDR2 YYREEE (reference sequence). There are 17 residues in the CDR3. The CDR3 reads CASSIPGVPTSTDTQYF. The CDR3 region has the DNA TGTGCCAGCAGCATTCCCGGGGTACCCACGAGCACAGATACGCAGTATTTT.

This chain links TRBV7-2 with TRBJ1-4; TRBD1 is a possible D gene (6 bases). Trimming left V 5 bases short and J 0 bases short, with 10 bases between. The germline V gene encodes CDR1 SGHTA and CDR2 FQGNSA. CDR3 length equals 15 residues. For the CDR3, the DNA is TGTGCCAGCAGCCCCAGGGGAGCAACTAATGAAAAACTGTTTTTT. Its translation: CASSPRGATNEKLFF.

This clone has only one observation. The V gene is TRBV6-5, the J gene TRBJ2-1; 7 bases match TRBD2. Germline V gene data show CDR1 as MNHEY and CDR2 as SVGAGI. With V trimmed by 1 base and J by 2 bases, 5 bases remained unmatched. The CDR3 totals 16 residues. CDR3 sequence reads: CASSYWALATYNEQFF. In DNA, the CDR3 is TGTGCCAGCAGTTACTGGGCACTAGCGACCTACAATGAGCAGTTCTTC.

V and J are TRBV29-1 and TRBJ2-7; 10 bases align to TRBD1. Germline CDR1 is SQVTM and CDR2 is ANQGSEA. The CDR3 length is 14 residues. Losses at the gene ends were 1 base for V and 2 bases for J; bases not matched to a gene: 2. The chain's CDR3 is CSVEGDRGPYEQYF. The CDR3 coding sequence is TGCAGCGTTGAAGGGGACAGGGGTCCCTACGAGCAGTACTTC.

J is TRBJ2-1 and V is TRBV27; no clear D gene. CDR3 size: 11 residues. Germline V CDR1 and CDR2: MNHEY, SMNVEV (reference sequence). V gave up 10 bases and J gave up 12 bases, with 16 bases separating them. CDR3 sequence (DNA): TGTGCCACCGGACCCGCAATGGGGCAGTTCTTC. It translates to CATGPAMGQFF.

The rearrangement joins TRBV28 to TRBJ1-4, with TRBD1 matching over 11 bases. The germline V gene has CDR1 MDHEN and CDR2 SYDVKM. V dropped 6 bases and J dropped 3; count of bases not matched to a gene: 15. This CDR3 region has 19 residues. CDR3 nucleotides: TGTGCCAGCAGCCTCACCCCGGGACAGGGGGTTTTTGCTAATGAAAAACTGTTTTTT. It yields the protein CASSLTPGQGVFANEKLFF.